These 21 T cell receptor beta chains originate from one sample sequenced in a study of T cell responses to AZD1222 COVID-19 vaccine. The protocol was immunoSEQ multiplex PCR, while the TCRdb copy is restricted to in-frame clones and leaves out a portion. Of 160,000 or so clones listed, around 87% were seen once; the top ten hold around 4.4%. Here the sequenced sample was peripheral blood, taken 28 days after the second AZD1222 dose. The receptor set was obtained from an adult who received the AZD1222 COVID-19 vaccine.

The chain combines TRBV11-2 with TRBJ1-1; D is ambiguous. Per germline, CDR1 SGHAT and CDR2 FQNNGV. The CDR3 loop spans 13 amino acids. V lost 4 bases and J 5 bases, leaving 11 bases between the germline ends. CDR3 DNA sequence: TGTGCCAGCAGCTACGACGGTAGGACTGAAGCTTTCTTT. Encoded protein: CASSYDGRTEAFF.

The V call is TRBV4-2, the J call TRBJ1-1, with D uncertain. V dropped 8 bases and J dropped 4 bases, with 14 bases sitting between them. CDR3 size: 13 residues. Germline loops: CDR1 LGHNA, CDR2 YNFKEQ. In DNA, the CDR3 is TGTGCCAGCGGAGGACTCGATGGCACTGAAGCTTTCTTT. Protein product: CASGGLDGTEAFF.

The gene calls are TRBV6-5 and TRBJ1-1; no firm D call. Germline CDR1 and CDR2: MNHEY and SVGAGI. The ends were cut back, 7 bases at V and 7 bases at J, with 16 bases in the middle. This CDR3 contains 13 residues. CDR3 region: CASNRSGGNEAFF. In DNA form, the CDR3 reads TGTGCCAGCAATAGGTCGGGTGGTAATGAAGCTTTCTTT.

The rearrangement links TRBV27 to TRBJ2-7; TRBD1 is a possible D gene (6 bases). Trimming cost V 6 bases and J 3 bases, with 18 bases left between them. Germline V gives CDR1 MNHEY, CDR2 SMNVEV (reference sequence). CDR3 length: 15 residues. CDR3 sequence: CASRETDRLYYEQYF. As DNA, the CDR3 is TGTGCCAGCAGAGAGACGGACAGACTGTACTACGAGCAGTACTTC.

This rearrangement joins TRBV7-3 to TRBJ1-1; D possibly corresponds to TRBD1 (5 bases). This CDR3 has 13 amino acids. Trimming pared 2 bases from V and 4 bases from J, leaving 8 bases between. Germline values: CDR1 SGHTA, CDR2 FQGTGA. The CDR3 nucleotides are TGTGCCAGCAGCTTAGACAGATCCACTGAAGCTTTCTTT. Its translation: CASSLDRSTEAFF.

This clone showed up just once. This chain joins TRBV20-1 and TRBJ1-1; D gene unclear. Per the germline V gene, CDR1 is DFQATT and CDR2 is SNEGSKA (reference sequence). The CDR3 spans 11 residues. Trimming stripped 3 bases from V and 4 bases from J, with 6 bases between. CDR3 in DNA: TGCAGTGCTAGTCTCCGCACTGAAGCTTTCTTT. Encoded protein: CSASLRTEAFF.

This chain uses TRBV6-5 with TRBJ2-5, with D maybe TRBD1 (6 bases). Trimming left V 6 bases short and J 3 bases short, with 14 bases between. Germline V lookup: CDR1 MNHEY, CDR2 SVGAGI. This CDR3 region has 14 residues. The CDR3 region has the DNA TGTGCCAGCAGGGAGGACAGTCTGAAAGAGACCCAGTACTTC. This encodes CASREDSLKETQYF.

This chain connects TRBV28 to TRBJ1-2; D gene ambiguous. V dropped 3 bases and J dropped 5 bases, with 10 bases sitting between them. The CDR3 has 13 residues. Germline CDR1 reads MDHEN; CDR2 reads SYDVKM. CDR3 DNA: TGTGCCAGCAGTTTCGGGAGTAGGTATGGCTACACCTTC. Encoded protein: CASSFGSRYGYTF.

Comments on this clone: Other nucleotide sequences in the sample specify the same CDR3. V usage is TRBV29-1 and J usage is TRBJ1-5, with TRBD1 identical over 8 bases. This CDR3 is 13 amino acids long. V lost 4 bases and J lost 1; bases outside the gene matches: 0. CDR1 is SQVTM, CDR2 ANQGSEA, per germline. The CDR3 loop is CSVGTGSNQPQHF. CDR3 DNA: TGCAGCGTTGGGACAGGGAGCAATCAGCCCCAGCATTTT.

The chain links TRBV28 to TRBJ1-3; no clear D. There are 15 residues in the CDR3. V was trimmed by 4 bases and J by 0 bases, leaving 10 bases between them. The germline V gene encodes CDR1 MDHEN and CDR2 SYDVKM. The CDR3 reads CASSYGQHSGNTIYF. The CDR3 DNA follows: TGTGCCAGCAGTTATGGGCAGCACTCTGGAAACACCATATATTTT.

The V and J genes are TRBV6-2 or TRBV6-3 and TRBJ1-5; D is ambiguous. This CDR3 is 13 amino acids long. Germline CDR1 is MNHEY and CDR2 is SVGEGT. V lost 6 bases and J lost 2, with 8 bases in between. CDR3 DNA: TGTGCCAGCAGCCGTGATGGCAATCAGCCCCAGCATTTT. This gives the protein CASSRDGNQPQHF.

This chain connects TRBV19 to TRBJ2-3; TRBD2 matches at 12 bases. The CDR3 is made up of 16 amino acids. J lost 4 bases, V lost 5 bases, and 7 bases had no gene match. Germline CDR1 reads LNHDA; CDR2 reads SQIVND (reference sequence). The CDR3 DNA reads TGTGCCAGTAGTCTGCTAGCGGGGGGGCCGGCAGATACGCAGTATTTT. It translates to CASSLLAGGPADTQYF.

Here the CDR3 DNA reads TGTGCCAGTAGTCCGACTGGACAGCACGAGCAGTACTTC. Encoded protein: CASSPTGQHEQYF. The chain recombines TRBV19 with TRBJ2-7; weak D call: TRBD1 (6 bases). CDR1 LNHDA and CDR2 SQIVND come from the germline V gene (reference sequence). V was pared by 5 bases and J by 5 bases, with 13 bases between. The CDR3 spans 13 residues.

The genes are TRBV5-6 and TRBJ1-2; D not certain. Trimming stripped 4 bases from V and 3 bases from J, with 7 bases between. Germline V gene lookup returns CDR1 SGHDT and CDR2 YYEEEE. This CDR3 is 12 amino acids long. The CDR3 spells CASSPDDYGYTF. As DNA, the CDR3 is TGTGCCAGCAGCCCGGACGACTATGGCTACACCTTC. The variable domain in full, completed from reference TRBV5-6 and TRBJ1-2, reads DAGVTQSPTHLIKTRGQQVTLRCSPKSGHDTVSWYQQALGQGPQFIFQYYEEEERQRGNFPDRFSGHQFPNYSSELNVNALLLGDSALYLCASSPDDYGYTFGSGTRLTVV.

V usage is TRBV19 and J usage is TRBJ1-2; possible D gene TRBD1, 5 bases. This CDR3 region has 14 residues. The germline V and J ends were trimmed by 5 bases and 2 bases, with 12 bases remaining between them. From germline, CDR1 is LNHDA and CDR2 SQIVND (reference sequence). The CDR3 nucleotides are TGTGCCAGTAGTCCTAGGGACGGCAACTATGGCTACACCTTC. This gives the protein CASSPRDGNYGYTF. Full variable domain (missing parts from reference TRBV19 and TRBJ1-2): DGGITQSPKYLFRKEGQNVTLSCEQNLNHDAMYWYRQDPGQGLRLIYYSQIVNDFQKGDIAEGYSVSREKKESFPLTVTSAQKNPTAFYLCASSPRDGNYGYTFGSGTRLTVV.

This clone was counted between two and nine times. V and J are TRBV10-2 and TRBJ2-7; 12 bases align to TRBD2. CDR1 and CDR2 (germline): WSHSY, SAAADI. The CDR3 has 15 residues. V lost 2 bases, J lost 4 bases, and 3 bases stayed unmatched. CDR3 bases: TGCGCCAGCAGTGAGCCGACTAGCGGGGGTTACGAGCAGTACTTC. Its translation: CASSEPTSGGYEQYF.

The chain joins TRBV30 to TRBJ2-3; D uncertain. The CDR3 runs to 11 residues. V lost 4 bases and J lost 9, with 11 bases in between. Germline loops: CDR1 GTSNPN, CDR2 SVGIG (reference sequence). This CDR3 reads CAWTNLETQYF. CDR3 nucleotide sequence: TGTGCCTGGACAAACTTAGAGACGCAGTATTTT. Filled out from reference TRBV30 and TRBJ2-3, the complete variable domain reads SQTIHQWPATLVQPVGSPLSLECTVEGTSNPNLYWYRQAAGRGLQLLFYSVGIGQISSEVPQNLSASRPQDRQFILSSKKLLLSDSGFYLCAWTNLETQYFGPGTRLTVL.

The chain combines TRBV4-2 with TRBJ1-6, with 11 bases identical to TRBD1. Germline V gene lookup returns CDR1 LGHNA and CDR2 YNFKEQ. V trimming: 2 bases; J trimming: 10 bases; junction bases outside the gene matches: 4. This CDR3 comprises 15 residues. In DNA form, the CDR3 reads TGTGCCAGCAGCCAAATCGGACAGGGGGCCTCACCCCTCCACTTT. This codes for CASSQIGQGASPLHF.

The V call is TRBV10-3, the J call TRBJ1-1, with D hard to call. Per germline, CDR1 ENHRY and CDR2 SYGVKD. The CDR3 consists of 14 residues. The V end was cut by 2 bases, the J end by 3 bases, with 10 bases between. The CDR3 bases are TGTGCCATCAGTGAGGATCGGGCTGACACTGAAGCTTTCTTT. Translation: CAISEDRADTEAFF.

The chain recombines TRBV6-6 with TRBJ1-1, with D maybe TRBD1 (5 bases). This CDR3 comprises 16 residues. V lost 0 bases to trimming and J lost 1 base, with 12 bases between them. Germline values: CDR1 MNHNY, CDR2 SVGAGI (reference sequence). CDR3 sequence: CASSYSVDGQNTEAFF. CDR3 in DNA: TGTGCCAGCAGTTACTCTGTAGACGGACAGAACACTGAAGCTTTCTTT.

The chain combines TRBV30 with TRBJ1-2; D unresolved. Germline-derived CDR1 and CDR2 are GTSNPN and SVGIG (reference sequence). V was trimmed by 0 bases and J by 3 bases, leaving 5 bases between them. This CDR3 spans 12 amino acids. The CDR3 is CAWSVSHYGYTF. The CDR3 DNA reads TGTGCCTGGAGTGTATCCCACTATGGCTACACCTTC.